The 16 T cell receptor beta chains reported below all come from one sample, sequenced in a study of identical twins. Via MiXCR, TCRdb re-called the 5' RACE reads, giving one row per CDR3 protein. The sample gives approximately 700,000 distinct CDR3 sequences, roughly 6% of which show up once; about 1.8% is in the top ten. The sample consisted of naive T cells sorted from blood. Receptors originate from a man younger than 30 in good health.

This clonotype has more than one count but fewer than ten. This chain joins TRBV15 and TRBJ2-5; TRBD2 matches at 7 bases. The CDR3 is 13 amino acids. J was trimmed by 4 bases and V by 5 bases; bases with no gene match: 4. Germline CDR1 reads LNHNV; CDR2 reads YYDKDF (reference sequence). The CDR3 nucleotides read TGTGCCACCAGCGCGGGAGCGGGAGAGACCCAGTACTTC. It codes for CATSAGAGETQYF.

This clonotype was picked up a small number of times. V usage is TRBV20-1 and J usage is TRBJ1-6; D call uncertain. Germline V lookup: CDR1 DFQATT, CDR2 SNEGSKA (reference sequence). Trimming removed 5 bases at V and 9 bases at J, with 14 bases between. This CDR3 region has 13 residues. The CDR3 DNA reads as TGCAGTGCTCCTGATGGAGCGGGTTCACCCCTCCACTTT. Protein: CSAPDGAGSPLHF.

This clonotype was recorded many times. V gene TRBV6-4 combines with J gene TRBJ2-1, with D perhaps TRBD2 (6 bases). The V end was cut by 8 bases, the J end by 3 bases, with 11 bases between. The CDR3 totals 13 residues. Germline CDR1 reads MRHNA; CDR2 reads SNTAGT. The CDR3 DNA sequence: TGTGCCAGCTCCCCGGGAGACTACAATGAGCAGTTCTTC. It codes for CASSPGDYNEQFF.

CDR3 DNA: TGCGCCAGCAGCTTGAACCAGGTCGACACCGGGGAGCTGTTTTTT. It yields the protein CASSLNQVDTGELFF. The chain has TRBV5-1 and TRBJ2-2; D gene ambiguous. Trimming cost V 1 base and J 3 bases, with 10 bases left between them. Germline values: CDR1 SGHRS, CDR2 YFSETQ. CDR3 length: 15 residues. Full variable domain (rest looked up from reference TRBV5-1 and TRBJ2-2): KAGVTQTPRYLIKTRGQQVTLSCSPISGHRSVSWYQQTPGQGLQFLFEYFSETQRNKGNFPGRFSGRQFSNSRSEMNVSTLELGDSALYLCASSLNQVDTGELFFGEGSRLTVL.

The sample holds many counts of this clonotype. This chain uses TRBV20-1 with TRBJ2-3; D gene unclear. V was trimmed by 0 bases and J by 0 bases, leaving 10 bases between them. Germline-derived CDR1 and CDR2 are DFQATT and SNEGSKA (reference sequence). CDR3 length equals 15 residues. The CDR3, as DNA: TGCAGTGCTAGAGATAAGGGCGGAAGCACAGATACGCAGTATTTT. It is translated as CSARDKGGSTDTQYF.

The V gene is TRBV5-1, the J gene TRBJ2-3; weak D call: TRBD1 (5 bases). The CDR3 length is 15 residues. In germline, CDR1 is SGHRS, CDR2 YFSETQ. The V end lost 2 bases, the J end lost 0 bases, and 10 bases lay between the germline ends. The DNA of the CDR3 is TGCGCCAGCAGCTTCATAGGGGCCAGCACAGATACGCAGTATTTT. Its translation is CASSFIGASTDTQYF.

With respect to this clonotype: With a much larger clone just one base away, this may be a read error. The rearrangement joins TRBV28 to TRBJ2-5; possibly TRBD2 for D (5 bases). The CDR3 has 13 amino acids. CDR1 MDHEN and CDR2 SYDVKM come from the germline V gene. V gave up 6 bases and J gave up 1 base, with 9 bases separating them. The CDR3 sequence is CASRPRGQETQYF. CDR3 DNA sequence: TGTGCCAGCAGGCCCCGGGGCCAAGAGACCCAGTACTTC.

This clonotype has just a few counts. A much larger clonotype is one base distant, so this may be a read error. J is TRBJ2-7 and V is TRBV7-2; D possibly corresponds to TRBD2 (5 bases). Trimming shortened V by 5 bases and J by 6 bases, and 8 bases separated the two germline ends. CDR3 length: 11 residues. CDR1 is SGHTA, CDR2 FQGNSA, per germline. This CDR3 is CASSRGSEQYF. CDR3 sequence (DNA): TGTGCCAGCAGCCGGGGAAGCGAGCAGTACTTC.

This clonotype was detected a few times. The rearrangement uses TRBV2 and TRBJ2-5, with 8 bases lining up with TRBD1. From germline, CDR1 is SNHLY and CDR2 FYNNEI. V was pared by 3 bases and J by 1 base, with 1 base of the junction left unmatched. The CDR3 covers 14 residues. CDR3 bases: TGTGCCAGCAGTGAGACAGGGGTCCAAGAGACCCAGTACTTC. It encodes CASSETGVQETQYF.

The sample holds many counts of this clonotype. V is TRBV12-3 or TRBV12-4 and J is TRBJ2-2, with TRBD2 as a possible D gene (6 bases). The V end was cut by 6 bases, the J end by 6 bases, with 17 bases between. The CDR3 covers 15 residues. CDR3 loop: CASRRGPGLPGELFF. As DNA, the CDR3 is TGTGCCAGCAGGCGGGGCCCAGGGTTACCCGGGGAGCTGTTTTTT.

In this sample, this clonotype turned up many times. The CDR3 DNA follows: TGTGCCATCAGTGAGGTGCTAGCGGGAGGACCGTTCTTC. This codes for CAISEVLAGGPFF. The rearrangement uses TRBV10-3 and TRBJ2-1; 11 bases map to TRBD2. The CDR3 runs to 13 residues. CDR1 and CDR2 (germline): ENHRY, SYGVKD. The trim removed 2 bases at V and 15 bases at J, leaving 6 bases unmatched.

This clonotype was recorded at least ten times. The V gene is TRBV29-1, the J gene TRBJ2-7; 9 nucleotides agree with TRBD1. J gave up 6 bases and V 4 bases, and 7 bases lay outside the gene matches. CDR1 is SQVTM and CDR2 is ANQGSEA in the germline V gene. There are 13 residues in the CDR3. CDR3 loop: CSVGSTGGGEQYF. DNA of the CDR3: TGCAGCGTTGGGAGCACAGGGGGCGGCGAGCAGTACTTC.

This clonotype occurred many times. The genes are TRBV6-1 and TRBJ2-3; D may be TRBD1 (6 bases). V was shortened by 6 bases and J by 0 bases, with 7 bases between the two germline ends. The CDR3 has 13 amino acids. Germline V gene lookup returns CDR1 MNHNS and CDR2 SASEGT. CDR3 region: CASRGASTDTQYF. The DNA of the CDR3 is TGTGCCAGCAGGGGGGCTAGCACAGATACGCAGTATTTT.

This clonotype was observed a few times. The chain links TRBV7-8 to TRBJ2-7; possibly TRBD1 for D (6 bases). The CDR3 is 13 amino acids. With 2 bases removed from V and 3 bases from J, the gap between germline ends came to 8 bases. Germline values: CDR1 SGHVS, CDR2 FQNEAQ. CDR3 residues: CASSLRTVYEQYV. CDR3 coding DNA: TGTGCCAGCAGCTTAAGGACAGTCTACGAGCAGTACGTC.

This clonotype was recorded at least ten times. This chain joins TRBV5-1 and TRBJ2-1; D uncertain. The germline gives CDR1 SGHRS, CDR2 YFSETQ. V lost 1 base and J lost 8, with 7 bases in between. The CDR3 has 12 amino acids. In DNA, the CDR3 is TGCGCCAGCAGCTTGAACGGATATGAGCAGTTCTTC. Translated, it gives CASSLNGYEQFF.

This clonotype was seen at least ten times. The CDR3 nucleotides are TGCGCCAGCAGCTTCGACAGGGACTCACCCCTCCACTTT. Translating gives CASSFDRDSPLHF. The chain joins TRBV5-1 to TRBJ1-6, with 7 positions matching TRBD1. V was pared by 2 bases and J by 10 bases, with 3 bases of the junction left unmatched. This CDR3 comprises 13 residues. The germline V gene has CDR1 SGHRS and CDR2 YFSETQ.